This T cell receptor (beta chain) was documented in a study of blood T cell repertoires in COVID-19. CDR3 length equals 15 residues. The junction had 6 bases not matched to a gene; V was cut back by 2 bases and J by 4 bases. Germline V gene sequence: CDR1 MNHNS, CDR2 SASEGT. The table came from immunoSEQ multiplex PCR; TCRdb's copy has only in-frame clones and leaves some out. The top ten hold 12% of the sample, which has some 180,000 clones, more than 80% seen once. This sequence was found in a woman of 80 years or more with COVID-19, enrolled during active disease. V gene TRBV6-1 combines with J gene TRBJ2-3; 7 bases match TRBD1. Sequenced material: peripheral blood. The CDR3 is CASSEFRDSPDTQYF. CDR3 bases: TGTGCCAGCAGTGAATTTCGGGACAGTCCAGATACGCAGTATTTT.